Listed below are T cell receptor beta chains from one sample, sequenced in a study of identical twins. TCRdb re-derived calls from the 5' RACE reads in MiXCR, one entry per CDR3 protein. The table shows roughly 570,000 distinct CDR3 sequences, with roughly 9.9% occurring only once. These data were likewise used in another study, on yellow fever vaccine responses in identical twins.

The sequenced sample was PBMCs. The origin of the receptors is a woman aged 18 to 35 in good health. Both conserved end residues are part of each CDR3. The D gene is left open where the match is weak. The size field is filled for only some rows; it gives once, few, many or a size class.

j_gene | d_gene | v_gene | abundance | CDR3aa | CDR3nt
TRBJ2-1 | TRBD1 | TRBV7-9 | many | CASSSRTGDKGYNEQFF | TGTGCCAGCAGCTCGCGAACAGGGGATAAAGGGTACAATGAGCAGTTCTTC
TRBJ2-7 | . | TRBV3-1 | . | CASSQGIVYEQYF | TGTGCCAGCAGCCAAGGAATTGTGTACGAGCAGTACTTC
TRBJ2-3 | TRBD2 | TRBV12-3/TRBV12-4 | . | CASSFQAGGPLRTDTQYF | TGTGCCAGCAGTTTCCAGGCGGGGGGGCCGTTGAGGACAGATACGCAGTATTTT
TRBJ2-4 | TRBD2 | TRBV4-1 | few | CASSQVPAGVKNIQYF | TGCGCCAGCAGCCAAGTCCCAGCGGGAGTAAAAAACATTCAGTACTTC
TRBJ1-3 | . | TRBV25-1 | many | CASNAGVIGNTIYF | TGTGCCAGCAACGCCGGGGTTATTGGAAACACCATATATTTT
TRBJ2-3 | TRBD2 | TRBV10-3 | . | CAISALAGASTDTQYF | TGTGCCATCAGTGCCCTAGCGGGCGCTAGCACAGATACGCAGTATTTT
TRBJ2-7 | . | TRBV28 | many | CASRSPTGLPYEQYF | TGTGCCAGCAGGAGCCCCACCGGGCTCCCCTACGAGCAGTACTTC
TRBJ2-1 | TRBD2 | TRBV20-1 | few | CSARILAPSSYNEQFF | TGCAGTGCTAGGATACTAGCGCCGAGCTCCTACAATGAGCAGTTCTTC
TRBJ2-3 | . | TRBV20-1 | few | CSARTGFTSTDTQYF | TGCAGTGCTAGGACGGGATTTACTAGCACAGATACGCAGTATTTT
TRBJ2-3 | . | TRBV29-1 | . | CSVQPGAIELDTQYF | TGCAGCGTTCAACCGGGGGCCATTGAACTGGATACGCAGTATTTT
TRBJ2-5 | . | TRBV9 | many | CASSRYVARETQYF | TGTGCCAGCAGCCGCTATGTTGCTCGGGAGACCCAGTACTTC
TRBJ2-7 | TRBD2 | TRBV11-1 | many | CASSLPIQGTSSLYEQYF | TGTGCCAGCAGCCTTCCAATTCAAGGGACTAGCAGCCTCTACGAGCAGTACTTC
TRBJ1-5 | . | TRBV2 | . | CATSPENSNQPQHF | TGTGCCACCTCCCCTGAAAATAGCAATCAGCCCCAGCATTTT
TRBJ1-6 | . | TRBV5-1 | . | CASSLGSPDPLHF | TGCGCCAGCAGCTTGGGGAGTCCGGATCCCCTCCACTTT